This T cell receptor beta chain was sequenced in a study of glioma-infiltrating T cells after dendritic cell vaccination. Profiling relied on immunoSEQ multiplex PCR, and the TCRdb table lists in-frame clones only, not all of them. The table records over 80,000 clones, approximately 90% of them present only once. As regards this clone: Its antigen is undetermined. At the DNA level, this CDR3 is encoded by other sequences in the same sample as well.

Germline-derived CDR1 and CDR2 are MNHEY and SVGAGI. The CDR3 runs 13 residues. Trimming removed 5 bases at V and 1 base at J, with 7 bases between. General study points: No direct clonality-survival link was found; a diverse polyclonal response may matter. Estimated pretreatment TIL content predicted outcome after dendritic cell vaccination.

The sequencing used blood, collected before dendritic cell vaccination. This sequence originates from a human donor with glioblastoma. V and J are TRBV6-5 and TRBJ2-3, with D uncertain. This CDR3 reads CASSTPGTDTQYF. The CDR3 DNA follows: TGTGCCAGCAGTACCCCAGGCACAGATACGCAGTATTTT.